This T cell receptor (beta chain) is drawn from a study of esophageal squamous cell carcinoma under preoperative chemotherapy (dated by TCRdb to the late 2010s). With respect to the entire study: TCR repertoires were profiled in both peripheral blood T cells and tumor-infiltrating lymphocytes. Roughly 5 patients with primary esophageal squamous cell carcinoma were included in the cohort. Repertoires from samples collected before paclitaxel-nedaplatin therapy were compared with repertoires from samples collected after the therapy. The study assessed how paclitaxel-nedaplatin chemotherapy affected T-cell receptor repertoires in patients with esophageal squamous cell carcinoma. Study-wide conclusions, independent of this receptor: Rather than arising solely from local clonal changes, post-treatment tumor-infiltrating lymphocytes appeared to come partly from peripheral T cells that migrated into the tumor. The cohort was small, with only a handful of patients with esophageal squamous cell carcinoma analyzed. Paclitaxel-nedaplatin therapy induced immediate and substantial clonotype frequency changes, with contraction more likely among abundant clones than amplification. After chemotherapy, peripheral T cells showed a significant rise in TCR diversity, whereas tumor-infiltrating lymphocytes did not.

The time point label on this specimen signifies: before preoperative PTX-NDP chemotherapy. Before surgery, patients were given paclitaxel-nedaplatin as preoperative chemotherapy. A word on this clonotype: Its antigen is not yet known. No qualities accompany the bases; no much larger clone lies one base away.

The CDR3 covers 13 residues, taking in both the cysteine and the phenylalanine. Just CDR3 DNA is preserved here, 39 bases in frame from base 1. The germline V gene specifies MNHNS as CDR1 and SASEGT as CDR2. V gives up 1 base and J gives up 4 bases, and the segment between their germline ends measures 8 bases. Library creation used PCR. Sequencing was carried out with a HiSeq X Ten. High-throughput sequencing was used to characterize TCR repertoires. TCRdb itself trimmed the public reads at Q25 with fastp, ran MiXCR and retained productive beta chains. Rows merge per CDR3 protein into single entries with the most common DNA and genes. This sample holds about 15,000 distinct CDR3 sequences; 60% were observed only once. Around 53% of the sample belongs to the ten largest clones.

The chain joins TRBV6-1 to TRBJ2-7, with the D gene not clear enough to name. This TCR came from a human donor with esophageal squamous cell carcinoma. The donor label of this sample is uncertain. This sample was taken from a patient given preoperative chemotherapy. The CDR3 region reads CASSEGGRYEQYF. The nucleotide sequence reads TGTGCCAGCAGTGAAGGTGGCAGGTACGAGCAGTACTTC.